Listed below are T cell receptor beta chains from one sample, sequenced in a study of cytomegalovirus exposure and HLA in healthy donors. Sequencing was performed with immunoSEQ multiplex PCR; in TCRdb, only in-frame clones are kept and a portion is missing. Among some 68,000 clones, more than 95% were seen once, and the ten largest hold 2.4%. Specimen: PBMCs. The receptors shown here come from a man younger than 35 in good health and CMV-seronegative. The CDR3 runs from the conserved cysteine through the conserved F or W. Fields, in order: J gene, clone size, V gene, D gene, CDR3 length, CDR3 DNA, CDR3 protein. The D gene is left open where the match is weak. Expanded clones get a size class; other rows say once, few or many, or leave the size out.

TRBJ1-2,NA,TRBV7-6,TRBD1,15,TGTGCCAGCAGCCCTGGACAGGGGGCGCGTCGAGGCTACACCTTC,CASSPGQGARRGYTF
TRBJ2-5,NA,TRBV6-1,NA,14,TGTGCCAGCAGTGAAGGAGCTATTCAAGAGACCCAGTACTTC,CASSEGAIQETQYF
TRBJ1-3,NA,TRBV2,NA,15,TGTGCCAGCAGTGCGGGGCAGGGGTCCGGAAACACCATATATTTT,CASSAGQGSGNTIYF
TRBJ2-7,NA,TRBV2,NA,12,TGTGCCAGCTTCGAGAGCTCCTACGAGCAGTACTTC,CASFESSYEQYF
TRBJ1-6,NA,TRBV6-5,NA,15,TGTGCCAGCAGTTACCTCAGGGATCGGAATTCACCCCTCCACTTT,CASSYLRDRNSPLHF
TRBJ2-2,NA,TRBV19,TRBD1,15,TGTGCCAGTACCGACGACAGGGGGTGGTCCGGGGAGCTGTTTTTT,CASTDDRGWSGELFF
TRBJ2-1,NA,TRBV10-1,NA,13,TGCGCCAGCAGTGAGAGGCTAGGAGGGGAGCAGTTCTTC,CASSERLGGEQFF
TRBJ2-1,once,TRBV5-4,NA,16,TGTGCCAGCAGCTTGGGGGACTTACCAGGAGGGAATGAGCAGTTCTTC,CASSLGDLPGGNEQFF
TRBJ2-5,NA,TRBV7-2,TRBD2,16,TGTGCCAGCAGCTTATTACCAGCGGGAGGGCAAGAGACCCAGTACTTC,CASSLLPAGGQETQYF
TRBJ2-3,NA,TRBV18,TRBD1,16,TGTGCCAGCTCACCGACAGGGGTCCTTAGCACAGATACGCAGTATTTT,CASSPTGVLSTDTQYF
TRBJ2-1,NA,TRBV2,TRBD2,13,TGTGCCAGCACCAGCGGGGACTACAATGAGCAGTTCTTC,CASTSGDYNEQFF
TRBJ2-2,NA,TRBV27,TRBD2,17,TGTGCCAGCAGGATGGGACTAGCGGGACCGAACACCGGGGAGCTGTTTTTT,CASRMGLAGPNTGELFF
TRBJ2-5,NA,TRBV27,NA,14,TGTGCCAGCAGTCCGATGGGGGGGCTGGAGACCCAGTACTTC,CASSPMGGLETQYF
TRBJ2-5,NA,TRBV28,NA,14,TGTGCCAGCAGCCCAGGACAACTCCAAGAGACCCAGTACTTC,CASSPGQLQETQYF
TRBJ1-4,NA,TRBV28,NA,16,TGTGCCAGCAGTTCGCCAGGGGCAAAGGGTTACGAAAAACTGTTTTTT,CASSSPGAKGYEKLFF
TRBJ1-5,NA,TRBV19,TRBD1,15,TGTGCCAGTAGTAGATACAGGGGCGGCAATCAGCCCCAGCATTTT,CASSRYRGGNQPQHF
TRBJ1-1,NA,TRBV30,TRBD1,16,TGTGCCTGGAGTACCGGACAGGGGGCTCCCAACACTGAAGCTTTCTTT,CAWSTGQGAPNTEAFF
TRBJ1-4,NA,TRBV13,NA,15,TGTGCCAGCAGCCTACGGCAGGGTACTAATGAAAAACTGTTTTTT,CASSLRQGTNEKLFF
TRBJ1-2,NA,TRBV6-1,NA,16,TGTGCCAGCAGTGAAGTTCAGGGGCGATTTAACTATGGCTACACCTTC,CASSEVQGRFNYGYTF
TRBJ1-5,NA,TRBV5-8,NA,15,TGTGCCAGCAGCCAACACGTCCGGGGCAATCAGCCCCAGCATTTT,CASSQHVRGNQPQHF
TRBJ2-2,NA,TRBV4-2,NA,15,TGTGCCAGCAGCCAAGCGGACAAAGGCACCGGGGAGCTGTTTTTT,CASSQADKGTGELFF
TRBJ2-7,once,TRBV19,NA,15,TGTGCCAGTAGTGCGAGGACAGCCACACTAGGCGAGCAGTACTTC,CASSARTATLGEQYF
TRBJ1-2,once,TRBV19,NA,12,TGTGCCAGTAGTATATCGGGGAGCGGCTACACCTTC,CASSISGSGYTF
TRBJ2-5,NA,TRBV18,NA,13,TGTGCCAGCTCCCTCGGCCAGGAAGAAGCCCAGTACTTC,CASSLGQEEAQYF
TRBJ2-4,once,TRBV6-1,TRBD1,14,TGTGCCAGCAGTGGGGGACAGGGGGCGGACATTCAGTACTTC,CASSGGQGADIQYF
TRBJ1-1,NA,TRBV11-3,NA,13,TGTGCCAGCAGCTCCACACAGAACACTGAAGCTTTCTTT,CASSSTQNTEAFF
TRBJ1-4,NA,TRBV19,TRBD1,19,TGTGCCAGTAGAGAGAATCCGGGACAGAGCCTTGCAACTAATGAAAAACTGTTTTTT,CASRENPGQSLATNEKLFF
TRBJ1-1,NA,TRBV28,TRBD1,15,TGTGCCAGCAGTTTAGGGGACAGGCCGAACACTGAAGCTTTCTTT,CASSLGDRPNTEAFF
TRBJ1-1,NA,TRBV27,NA,15,TGTGCCAGCAGTTCTGCGACAGGCGGGAGCACTGAAGCTTTCTTT,CASSSATGGSTEAFF
TRBJ1-2,NA,TRBV28,TRBD1,14,TGTGCCAGCAGTTGGGACAGGCGTGTCGGTGGCTACACCTTC,CASSWDRRVGGYTF
TRBJ2-3,few,TRBV4-2,NA,16,TGTGCCAGCAGCCAAGATCATGGAGGGGGCACAGATACGCAGTATTTT,CASSQDHGGGTDTQYF
TRBJ1-1,once,TRBV27,TRBD1,13,TGTGCCAGCAGTAACAGGGGATACACTGAAGCTTTCTTT,CASSNRGYTEAFF
TRBJ1-1,once,TRBV18,NA,13,TGTGCCAGCTCACTATCAACCGGGACTGAAGCTTTCTTT,CASSLSTGTEAFF
TRBJ1-1,NA,TRBV6-6,TRBD1,15,TGTGCCAGCAGTTACTTACACGACAGGGGGTCTGAAGCTTTCTTT,CASSYLHDRGSEAFF
TRBJ2-5,NA,TRBV11-1,TRBD2,14,TGTGCCAGCAGCGTGGGACTATACCAAGAGACCCAGTACTTC,CASSVGLYQETQYF
TRBJ1-1,NA,TRBV28,TRBD1,14,TGTGCCAGCAGCCCTGGGACAGGGAGGACTGAAGCTTTCTTT,CASSPGTGRTEAFF
TRBJ1-6,NA,TRBV4-1,NA,12,TGCGCCAGCAGCCAAGAGGCCTCCCCACTCCACTTT,CASSQEASPLHF
TRBJ1-1,once,TRBV11-3,NA,13,TGTGCCAGCAGCTTATCCGGGGGGACTGAAGCTTTCTTT,CASSLSGGTEAFF
TRBJ1-2,NA,TRBV6-6,TRBD1,15,TGTGCCAGCAGTTCAACCGGGACAGCCGGTTCTGGCTACACCTTC,CASSSTGTAGSGYTF
TRBJ2-2,NA,TRBV4-2,NA,15,TGTGCCAGCAGCCAAGATAGCGCAGCGATGGGGGAGCTGTTTTTT,CASSQDSAAMGELFF
TRBJ1-4,NA,TRBV7-3,NA,14,TGTGCCAGCAGCTTAACCAGGGGTGAGGAAAAACTGTTTTTT,CASSLTRGEEKLFF
TRBJ1-6,NA,TRBV18,TRBD1,14,TGTGCCAGCTCACCTGGGACAGGCGGTTCACCCCTCCACTTT,CASSPGTGGSPLHF
TRBJ1-2,NA,TRBV7-2,TRBD1,16,TGTGCCAGCAGCCAAACAGGGGGCGTAGGAGGTTTAGGCTACACCTTC,CASSQTGGVGGLGYTF
TRBJ1-2,NA,TRBV6-6,TRBD1,15,TGTGCCAGCACCATGGACAGGGGGCTTAACTATGGCTACACCTTC,CASTMDRGLNYGYTF
TRBJ2-2,NA,TRBV6-4,NA,16,TGTGCCAGCAGTGGGAGCGGCGATACGAACACCGGGGAGCTGTTTTTT,CASSGSGDTNTGELFF
TRBJ1-5,NA,TRBV2,NA,14,TGTGCCAGCAGATTCAGGGTTGGCAATCAGCCCCAGCATTTT,CASRFRVGNQPQHF